A single sample is the source of the 14 T cell receptor beta chains below, sequenced in a study of shared clonotypes between healthy human individuals. Assay: immunoSEQ multiplex PCR; the TCRdb copy retains only in-frame clones and omits some. The sample has about 1.5 million clones; 95% to 99% are singletons. Sequencing was done on a sample of naive CD4+ T cells sorted from blood. Subset indicated: CD45RA+ positively selected. The source of these receptors is a man under 40 in good health.

This chain connects TRBV5-8 to TRBJ2-7, with D possibly being TRBD2 (6 bases). Germline loops: CDR1 SGHTS, CDR2 YDEGEE. Trimming cost V 4 bases and J 6 bases, with 20 bases left between them. The length of the CDR3 is 15 residues. Here the CDR3 DNA reads TGTGCCAGCAGCCCCTGGGTTCCGGGAGAGGGCGAGCAGTACTTC. This gives the protein CASSPWVPGEGEQYF.

The chain uses TRBV7-9 and TRBJ2-3; possible D gene TRBD1, 6 bases. There are 15 residues in the CDR3. CDR1 is SEHNR and CDR2 is FQNEAQ in the germline V gene (reference sequence). The V end lost 5 bases, the J end lost 0 bases, and 12 bases lay between the germline ends. DNA of the CDR3: TGTGCCAGCAGCCGAGGACAGACTAGCACAGATACGCAGTATTTT. This gives the protein CASSRGQTSTDTQYF.

The J gene is TRBJ2-3, the V gene TRBV7-2; D gene ambiguous. V dropped 6 bases and J dropped 4 bases, with 11 bases sitting between them. The CDR3 has 13 residues. From germline, CDR1 is SGHTA and CDR2 FQGNSA. This CDR3 is CASSQMLADTQYF. The CDR3, as DNA: TGTGCCAGCAGTCAGATGTTGGCAGATACGCAGTATTTT.

The J gene is TRBJ2-7, the V gene TRBV13, with a tentative D call TRBD2 (5 bases). CDR3 length equals 15 residues. The germline CDR1 and CDR2 sequences are PRHDT and FYEKMQ (reference sequence). Trimming removed 3 bases from V and 5 bases from J, with 17 bases in between. The CDR3 loop reads CASSFVYAGVNEQYF. The CDR3 coding sequence is TGTGCCAGCAGCTTCGTATATGCGGGCGTCAACGAGCAGTACTTC.

The genes are TRBV18 and TRBJ1-4, with D unclear. The CDR3 has 13 amino acids. Trimming left V 6 bases short and J 5 bases short, with 10 bases between. Germline-derived CDR1 and CDR2 are KGHSH and LQKENI. CDR3 amino acids: CASSSQPNEKLFF. Here the CDR3 DNA reads TGTGCCAGCTCGAGCCAGCCGAATGAAAAACTGTTTTTT.

Comments on this clone: Distinct nucleotide sequences in the sample also encode this CDR3. The chain uses TRBV5-1 and TRBJ2-7; 7 nucleotides align to TRBD2. CDR3 length: 14 amino acids. CDR1 SGHRS and CDR2 YFSETQ come from the germline V gene. Unmatched junction bases numbered 4, after V lost 2 bases and J lost 2 bases. The CDR3 protein is CASSLGTTTYEQYF. The CDR3 bases are TGCGCCAGCAGCTTAGGGACTACGACCTACGAGCAGTACTTC.

The rearrangement joins TRBV19 to TRBJ1-5, with D perhaps matching TRBD1 (6 bases). Germline lookup yields CDR1 LNHDA and CDR2 SQIVND (reference sequence). V was cut by 4 bases and J by 1 base, with 14 bases left in between. This CDR3 is 16 amino acids long. The CDR3 loop is CASSTLGTQSNQPQHF. CDR3 sequence (DNA): TGTGCCAGTAGTACTCTCGGGACACAAAGCAATCAGCCCCAGCATTTT. The complete variable domain, with remaining parts taken from reference TRBV19 and TRBJ1-5, reads DGGITQSPKYLFRKEGQNVTLSCEQNLNHDAMYWYRQDPGQGLRLIYYSQIVNDFQKGDIAEGYSVSREKKESFPLTVTSAQKNPTAFYLCASSTLGTQSNQPQHFGDGTRLSIL.

This chain joins TRBV6-4 and TRBJ2-3; the match to TRBD2 covers 11 bases. The CDR3 is 16 residues long. The germline gives CDR1 MRHNA, CDR2 SNTAGT. The trim removed 3 bases at V and 4 bases at J, leaving 6 bases unmatched. This CDR3 reads CASSDLAGGGADTQYF. The CDR3 DNA is TGTGCCAGCAGTGATCTAGCGGGAGGAGGAGCAGATACGCAGTATTTT.

The V call is TRBV6-6, the J call TRBJ2-5; TRBD2 aligns across 10 bases. J was trimmed by 5 bases and V by 5 bases; bases with no gene match: 11. The CDR3 is made up of 16 amino acids. Germline values: CDR1 MNHNY, CDR2 SVGAGI (reference sequence). CDR3 sequence: CASSLSRSSGSETQYF. Written as DNA, the CDR3 is TGTGCCAGCAGTCTGTCTCGTTCTAGCGGGAGTGAGACCCAGTACTTC.

The rearrangement uses TRBV10-3 and TRBJ1-1; D is possibly TRBD1 (5 bases). The CDR3 is 14 amino acids. V dropped 6 bases and J dropped 2 bases, with 13 bases sitting between them. Germline CDR1 reads ENHRY; CDR2 reads SYGVKD. The CDR3 spells CAISGTSGNTEAFF. CDR3 nucleotide sequence: TGTGCCATCAGCGGGACGAGTGGAAACACTGAAGCTTTCTTT.

The chain employs TRBV30 and TRBJ2-1; TRBD2 matches 8 bases. The V segment lost 0 bases and the J segment 7 bases; nucleotides outside the gene matches: 8. CDR3 length: 15 amino acids. Germline V gives CDR1 GTSNPN, CDR2 SVGIG (reference sequence). The CDR3 protein is CAWSVRPGGPNEQFF. The CDR3 nucleotides are TGTGCCTGGAGTGTACGTCCGGGAGGGCCGAATGAGCAGTTCTTC.

This sequence joins TRBV14 and TRBJ2-7; possible D gene TRBD1, 6 bases. CDR3 length: 14 amino acids. The V end was cut by 1 base, the J end by 5 bases, with 12 bases between. Germline assignment: CDR1 SGHDN and CDR2 FVKESK. CDR3 bases: TGTGCCAGCAGCCAAGTTTTGGGGGCCCACGAGCAGTACTTC. This gives the protein CASSQVLGAHEQYF.

The chain combines TRBV20-1 with TRBJ2-7; no clear D. Trimming took 5 bases from V and 4 from J, leaving 9 bases between them. Germline CDR1 and CDR2: DFQATT and SNEGSKA (reference sequence). The CDR3 contains 11 residues. The CDR3 is CSADLDYEQYF. In nucleotides, the CDR3 is TGCAGTGCTGATCTGGATTACGAGCAGTACTTC.

The rearrangement links TRBV18 to TRBJ2-7, with no clear D. This CDR3 is built from 14 residues. Germline loops: CDR1 KGHSH, CDR2 LQKENI. The V and J ends lost 3 bases and 2 bases respectively, with 11 bases between them. CDR3 sequence (DNA): TGTGCCAGCTCACCGGAGAGAAACCCCTACGAGCAGTACTTC. It codes for CASSPERNPYEQYF.